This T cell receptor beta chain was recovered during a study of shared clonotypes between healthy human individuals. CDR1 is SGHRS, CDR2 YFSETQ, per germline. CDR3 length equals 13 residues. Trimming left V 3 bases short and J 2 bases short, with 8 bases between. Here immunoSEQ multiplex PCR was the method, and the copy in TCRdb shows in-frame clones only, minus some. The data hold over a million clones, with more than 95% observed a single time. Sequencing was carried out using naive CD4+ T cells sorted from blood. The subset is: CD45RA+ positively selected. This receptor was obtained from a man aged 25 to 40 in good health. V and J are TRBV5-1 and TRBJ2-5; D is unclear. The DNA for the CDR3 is TGCGCCAGCAGCTCCGCAGATCAAGAGACCCAGTACTTC. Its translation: CASSSADQETQYF.